The present entry profiles one T cell receptor beta chain with its context. Clones were sequenced by immunoSEQ multiplex PCR, and TCRdb holds only the in-frame ones, with some missing. This table has 50,000 to 65,000 clones, over 75% appearing once. The sample is drawn from a study of blood T cell repertoires in COVID-19. The germline V gene has CDR1 MGHRA and CDR2 YSYEKL. CDR3 length: 16 residues. Trimming pared 1 base from V and 3 bases from J, leaving 12 bases between. The receptor comes from a man aged 50-59 years with active COVID-19. The chain joins TRBV4-1 to TRBJ2-2, with D maybe TRBD2 (5 bases). The sequencing sample was made of peripheral blood. The CDR3 DNA reads as TGCGCCAGCAGCCAAGTGGCGGGTATGGACACCGGGGAGCTGTTTTTT. Protein sequence: CASSQVAGMDTGELFF.